This TCR beta chain was captured by sequencing in a study of CD8 T cells in ankylosing spondylitis. Study results and limitations: Disease-linked clones had a CD8+ phenotype and relatively low frequency in peripheral blood. The study looked at matched synovial fluid samples from ankylosing spondylitis patients. Disease-linked clones were reported to be significantly enriched there.

This CDR3 is built from 13 residues. Trimming at V came to 5 bases and at J to 5 bases, leaving 3 bases not matched to a gene. Germline-derived CDR1 and CDR2 are DFQATT and SNEGSKA (reference sequence). This clonotype was observed at least ten times. What it recognizes is unknown. Quantitative molecular-barcoded 5'-RACE generated the TCR beta libraries. TCRdb re-analysed the 5' RACE reads in MiXCR, keeping a single row per CDR3 protein. Here the sample spans about 360,000 distinct CDR3 sequences, around 20% being singletons. The sequence derives from a male donor with ankylosing spondylitis or in good health (not recorded which). The chain has TRBV20-1 and TRBJ2-1, with 10 positions matching TRBD2. Sequenced: blood, either unsorted or a sorted T cell fraction (not recorded which). CDR3 nucleotides: TGCAGTGCTTGGACTAGCGGAAACAATGAGCAGTTCTTC. Protein sequence: CSAWTSGNNEQFF.